This is a list of T cell receptor beta chains from one sample in a study of T cell responses to AZD1222 COVID-19 vaccine. Assay used: immunoSEQ multiplex PCR; TCRdb lists only in-frame clones, some missing. Among 160,000 or so clones listed, about 92% were seen once. Here the sequenced sample was peripheral blood, taken 28 days after the second AZD1222 dose. Receptors originate from an adult who received the AZD1222 COVID-19 vaccine. The CDR3 runs from the conserved cysteine through the conserved F or W. Fields, in order: J gene, D gene, clone size, V gene, CDR3 protein, CDR3 DNA. D genes are given only for firm matches. The size of a clone is reported for some rows only, either as once, few or many, or as a class for expanded clones.

>TRBJ1-1|-|-|TRBV5-1
CASSLATGRVNTEAFF
TGCGCCAGCAGCTTGGCCACGGGGAGGGTGAACACTGAAGCTTTCTTT
>TRBJ1-3|TRBD1|-|TRBV29-1
CSVGTGASGNTIYF
TGCAGCGTTGGGACAGGGGCCTCTGGAAACACCATATATTTT
>TRBJ2-1|TRBD2|-|TRBV5-1
CASSLVAGKGEQFF
TGCGCCAGCAGCTTGGTAGCGGGGAAGGGTGAGCAGTTCTTC
>TRBJ1-3|-|-|TRBV5-5
CASSMKTVLSGNTIYF
TGTGCCAGCAGCATGAAGACGGTACTCTCTGGAAACACCATATATTTT
>TRBJ2-7|-|-|TRBV4-1
CASSQQSLLGTSYEQYF
TGCGCCAGCAGCCAACAAAGTCTTTTGGGGACCAGCTACGAGCAGTACTTC
>TRBJ1-5|-|-|TRBV18
CASSPNTNQPQHF
TGTGCCAGCTCACCAAATACCAATCAGCCCCAGCATTTT
>TRBJ1-1|TRBD1|-|TRBV29-1
CSARRSTGGTEAFF
TGCAGCGCGAGAAGGAGTACAGGGGGCACTGAAGCTTTCTTT
>TRBJ1-4|-|-|TRBV7-9
CASSLRDGDNEKLFF
TGTGCCAGCAGCTTACGGGACGGAGATAATGAAAAACTGTTTTTT
>TRBJ1-1|-|-|TRBV27
CASSFGNTEAFF
TGTGCCAGCAGTTTTGGGAACACTGAAGCTTTCTTT
>TRBJ2-5|TRBD1|-|TRBV6-2/TRBV6-3
CASSPGQWQTQYF
TGTGCCAGCAGCCCGGGACAGTGGCAGACCCAGTACTTC
>TRBJ1-1|-|-|TRBV7-9
CASSAPASTAGTEAFF
TGTGCCAGCAGCGCCCCGGCCAGTACGGCGGGCACTGAAGCTTTCTTT
>TRBJ2-1|-|-|TRBV21-1
CASSKETLGSGDNEQFF
TGTGCCAGCAGCAAAGAAACCCTAGGTAGCGGGGACAATGAGCAGTTCTTC
>TRBJ1-5|-|-|TRBV23-1
CASVWKDNQPQHF
TGCGCCAGCGTCTGGAAGGACAATCAGCCCCAGCATTTT
>TRBJ2-7|-|-|TRBV14
CASSQPDISYEQYF
TGTGCCAGCAGCCAACCGGACATCTCCTACGAGCAGTACTTC
>TRBJ1-1|-|-|TRBV14
CASSQGPGTEAFF
TGTGCCAGCAGCCAGGGGCCGGGCACTGAAGCTTTCTTT
>TRBJ1-1|-|-|TRBV4-1
CASSQDRGVFTEAFF
TGCGCCAGCAGCCAAGACCGGGGGGTATTCACTGAAGCTTTCTTT
>TRBJ1-6|-|-|TRBV5-1
CASSLRASSPLHF
TGCGCCAGCAGCTTGCGGGCTTCTTCACCCCTCCACTTT
>TRBJ2-3|-|-|TRBV2
CASIRGISSTDTQYF
TGTGCCAGCATTCGAGGGATCTCTAGCACAGATACGCAGTATTTT
>TRBJ2-1|-|-|TRBV6-5
CASSYSARFHEQFF
TGTGCCAGCAGTTACTCGGCCCGGTTCCATGAGCAGTTCTTC
>TRBJ1-4|-|-|TRBV21-1
CASSKALLKVSEKLFF
TGTGCCAGCAGCAAAGCCCTCCTAAAGGTGAGTGAAAAACTGTTTTTT
>TRBJ1-1|-|once|TRBV6-4
CATVGSAQYMNTEAFF
TGTGCCACCGTCGGTTCGGCCCAATATATGAACACTGAAGCTTTCTTT
>TRBJ2-3|-|-|TRBV18
CASSQGGNTDTQYF
TGTGCCAGCTCACAGGGGGGGAACACAGATACGCAGTATTTT
>TRBJ1-3|TRBD1|-|TRBV4-1
CASSQEVGQGGIDTIYF
TGCGCCAGCAGCCAAGAAGTGGGACAGGGAGGAATAGACACCATATATTTT
>TRBJ2-7|TRBD1|-|TRBV3-1/TRBV3-2
CASSHQTGGDEQYF
TGTGCCAGCAGCCACCAGACAGGGGGGGACGAGCAGTACTTC
>TRBJ1-1|-|-|TRBV18
CASSPFGDGNTEAFF
TGTGCCAGCTCACCGTTCGGGGACGGGAACACTGAAGCTTTCTTT